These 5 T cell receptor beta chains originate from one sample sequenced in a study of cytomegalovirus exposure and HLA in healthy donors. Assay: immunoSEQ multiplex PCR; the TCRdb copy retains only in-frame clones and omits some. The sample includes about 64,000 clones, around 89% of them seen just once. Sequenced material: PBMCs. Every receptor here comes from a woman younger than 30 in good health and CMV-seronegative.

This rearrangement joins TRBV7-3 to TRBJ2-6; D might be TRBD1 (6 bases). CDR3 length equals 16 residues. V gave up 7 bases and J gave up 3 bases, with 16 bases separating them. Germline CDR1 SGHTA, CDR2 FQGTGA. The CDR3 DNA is TGTGCCAGCACGGGGCAGGGGCTTGGTGGGGCCAACGTCCTGACTTTC. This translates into CASTGQGLGGANVLTF.

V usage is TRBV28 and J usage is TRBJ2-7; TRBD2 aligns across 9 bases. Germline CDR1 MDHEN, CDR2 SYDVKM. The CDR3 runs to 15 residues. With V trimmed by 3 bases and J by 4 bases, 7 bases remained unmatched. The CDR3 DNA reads TGTGCCAGCAGTTTTTGGGCTAGCGGGATTTACGAGCAGTACTTC. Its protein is CASSFWASGIYEQYF.

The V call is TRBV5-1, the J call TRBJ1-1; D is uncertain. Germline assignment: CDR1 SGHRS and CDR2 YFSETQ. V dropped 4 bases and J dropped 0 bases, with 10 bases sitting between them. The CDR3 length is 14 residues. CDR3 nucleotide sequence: TGCGCCAGCAGCCCGAAGAGTGTGAACACTGAAGCTTTCTTT. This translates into CASSPKSVNTEAFF.

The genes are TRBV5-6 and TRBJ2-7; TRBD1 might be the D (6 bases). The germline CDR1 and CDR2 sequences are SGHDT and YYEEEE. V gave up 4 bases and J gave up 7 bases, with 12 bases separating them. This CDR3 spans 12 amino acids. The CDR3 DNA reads TGTGCCAGCAGCCCCGGGACACTTGAGCAGTACTTC. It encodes CASSPGTLEQYF.

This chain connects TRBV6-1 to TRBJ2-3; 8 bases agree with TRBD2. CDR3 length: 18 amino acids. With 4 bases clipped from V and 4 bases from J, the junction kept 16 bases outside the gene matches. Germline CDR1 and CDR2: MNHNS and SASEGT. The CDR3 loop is CASSVSLAGTGSADTQYF. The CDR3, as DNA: TGTGCCAGCAGTGTGAGTTTAGCGGGAACTGGATCTGCAGATACGCAGTATTTT.